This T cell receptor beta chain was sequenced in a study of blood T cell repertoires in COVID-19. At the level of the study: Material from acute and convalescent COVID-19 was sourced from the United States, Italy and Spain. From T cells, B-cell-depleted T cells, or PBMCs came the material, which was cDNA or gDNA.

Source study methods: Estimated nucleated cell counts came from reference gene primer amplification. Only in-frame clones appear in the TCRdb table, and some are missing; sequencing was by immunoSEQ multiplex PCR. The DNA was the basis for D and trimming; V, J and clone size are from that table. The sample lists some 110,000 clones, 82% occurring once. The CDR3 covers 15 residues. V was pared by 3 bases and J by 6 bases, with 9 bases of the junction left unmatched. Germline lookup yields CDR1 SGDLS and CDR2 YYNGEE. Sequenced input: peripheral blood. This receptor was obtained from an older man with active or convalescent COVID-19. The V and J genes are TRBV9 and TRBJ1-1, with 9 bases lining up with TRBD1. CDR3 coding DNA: TGTGCCAGCAGCGAGAACAGGGGGCCGCCGCCTGAAGCTTTCTTT. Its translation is CASSENRGPPPEAFF.